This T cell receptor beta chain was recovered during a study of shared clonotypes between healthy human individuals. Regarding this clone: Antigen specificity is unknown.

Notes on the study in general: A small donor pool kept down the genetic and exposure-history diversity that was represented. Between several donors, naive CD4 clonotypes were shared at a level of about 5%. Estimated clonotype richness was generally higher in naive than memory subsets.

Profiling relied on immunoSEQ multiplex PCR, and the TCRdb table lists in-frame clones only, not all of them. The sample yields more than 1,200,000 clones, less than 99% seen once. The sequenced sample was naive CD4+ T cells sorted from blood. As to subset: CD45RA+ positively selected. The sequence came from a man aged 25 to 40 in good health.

CDR3 residues: CASSRGHDPGETQYF. The CDR3 DNA follows: TGCGCCAGCAGCCGAGGGCATGATCCGGGGGAGACCCAGTACTTC. The rearrangement joins TRBV4-1 to TRBJ2-5; D possibly corresponds to TRBD2 (5 bases). The length of the CDR3 is 15 residues. The ends were cut back, 4 bases at V and 5 bases at J, with 17 bases in the middle. Per germline, CDR1 MGHRA and CDR2 YSYEKL.